Listed here are 18 T cell receptor beta chains from one sample, sequenced in a study of T-cell reconstitution after alpha-beta-depleted transplantation in children. Preparation of the TCRbeta library was carried out with unique molecular identifiers. TCRdb used MiXCR to reprocess the PCR reads, holding one entry per CDR3 protein. The data hold approximately 590,000 distinct CDR3 sequences, with about 11% observed a single time. Sequenced here: PBMCs from the stem cell graft donor, sampled from the stem cell graft. The receptors derive from a human donor who donated a stem cell graft to a child with acute myeloid leukemia.

This clonotype was counted many times. This chain links TRBV29-1 with TRBJ2-1; D is unresolved. Germline V CDR1 and CDR2: SQVTM, ANQGSEA. V was pared by 3 bases and J by 10 bases, with 10 bases between. This CDR3 is built from 11 residues. CDR3 amino acids: CSVDLQWEQFF. CDR3 DNA sequence: TGCAGCGTTGACCTTCAGTGGGAGCAGTTCTTC.

The chain joins TRBV6-5 to TRBJ1-4; maybe TRBD1 (5 bases). Germline values: CDR1 MNHEY, CDR2 SVGAGI. CDR3 size: 16 residues. V gave up 7 bases and J gave up 0 bases, with 15 bases separating them. For the CDR3, the DNA is TGTGCCAGCACCGAGTCGGGGGGGGCAACTAATGAAAAACTGTTTTTT. Protein: CASTESGGATNEKLFF.

This clonotype was observed a handful of times. The chain uses TRBV7-2 and TRBJ2-5; a possible D gene is TRBD1 (5 bases). Germline CDR1 SGHTA, CDR2 FQGNSA. Trimming removed 2 bases at V and 9 bases at J, with 10 bases between. CDR3 length equals 12 residues. Here the CDR3 DNA reads TGTGCCAGCAGCTTACAGCTACAGGCCCAGTACTTC. Protein: CASSLQLQAQYF.

Many counts were recorded for this clonotype. J is TRBJ1-1 and V is TRBV3-1; the D gene is possibly TRBD1 (5 bases). The CDR3 totals 15 residues. V lost 3 bases and J 3 bases, leaving 14 bases between the germline ends. The germline V gene has CDR1 LGHDT and CDR2 YNNKEL (reference sequence). The CDR3 DNA sequence: TGTGCCAGCAGCCACCCCGGGGGTAAGGACACTGAAGCTTTCTTT. It codes for CASSHPGGKDTEAFF.

There are many counts of this clonotype. V is TRBV4-1 and J is TRBJ1-4, with D possibly matching TRBD1 (5 bases). The CDR3 runs to 14 residues. Germline CDR1 is MGHRA and CDR2 is YSYEKL. V was shortened by 4 bases and J by 4 bases, with 10 bases between the two germline ends. The CDR3, as DNA: TGCGCCAGCAGCCTACTCGACAGTAATGAAAAACTGTTTTTT. This gives the protein CASSLLDSNEKLFF.

CDR3 DNA sequence: TGTGCCAGCACCACGATCACAGATACGCAGTATTTT. Protein product: CASTTITDTQYF. The gene calls are TRBV7-9 and TRBJ2-3; unclear D gene. This CDR3 has 12 residues. Deletions cut 7 bases from V and 2 bases from J, with 7 bases between. Germline CDR1 is SEHNR and CDR2 is FQNEAQ (reference sequence).

The chain combines TRBV4-3 with TRBJ2-5; possibly TRBD1 for D (6 bases). The CDR3 spans 16 residues. Deletions cut 2 bases from V and 7 bases from J, with 20 bases between. Germline V gives CDR1 LGHNA, CDR2 YSLEER. CDR3 loop: CASSQLNSRVGATQYF. The CDR3, as DNA: TGCGCCAGCAGCCAACTTAATTCTAGGGTGGGGGCGACCCAGTACTTC.

The chain joins TRBV5-1 to TRBJ2-3, with a weak D call TRBD2 (5 bases). Germline-derived CDR1 and CDR2 are SGHRS and YFSETQ. V lost 0 bases to trimming and J lost 1 base, with 12 bases between them. This CDR3 spans 16 amino acids. The CDR3 loop reads CASSLGGSTGTDTQYF. The CDR3 bases are TGCGCCAGCAGCTTGGGAGGGAGTACCGGCACAGATACGCAGTATTTT.

This clonotype has more than one count but fewer than ten. The rearrangement joins TRBV20-1 to TRBJ2-7; 7 nucleotides align to TRBD2. V dropped 3 bases and J dropped 4; count of bases not matched to a gene: 12. The CDR3 is made up of 15 amino acids. The V gene's germline CDR1 is DFQATT and CDR2 SNEGSKA (reference sequence). CDR3 sequence: CSASGRTRVKYEQYF. Written as DNA, the CDR3 is TGCAGTGCTAGTGGTCGGACTAGGGTGAAGTACGAGCAGTACTTC.

This clonotype is classed as medium-sized. V and J are TRBV6-5 and TRBJ1-3; D call uncertain. V gave up 2 bases and J gave up 6 bases, with 2 bases separating them. The CDR3 extends over 11 amino acids. Germline V CDR1 and CDR2: MNHEY, SVGAGI. The CDR3 is CASSYKNTIYF. The CDR3 coding sequence is TGTGCCAGCAGTTACAAAAACACCATATATTTT.

The rearrangement uses TRBV7-9 and TRBJ1-1, with D uncertain. This CDR3 has 13 amino acids. CDR1 and CDR2 from the germline V gene are SEHNR and FQNEAQ (reference sequence). The V end lost 8 bases, the J end lost 4 bases, and 14 bases lay between the germline ends. The CDR3 sequence: CASLLKPGTEAFF. CDR3 bases: TGTGCCAGCCTACTTAAGCCGGGCACTGAAGCTTTCTTT.

This clonotype was detected only a few times. The chain couples TRBV2 to TRBJ2-1; the match to TRBD1 covers 9 bases. Germline CDR1 is SNHLY and CDR2 is FYNNEI. CDR3 length: 17 amino acids. With 6 bases clipped from V and 3 bases from J, the junction kept 12 bases outside the gene matches. The CDR3 nucleotides are TGTGCCAGCAGGTACTTCCTCGGGACAGGGCACTACAATGAGCAGTTCTTC. Amino acids: CASRYFLGTGHYNEQFF.

This clonotype was seen a single time. V usage is TRBV23-1 and J usage is TRBJ2-3; 9 bases agree with TRBD1. TRBV23-1 is an ORF, and what it does is uncertain. V shed 9 bases, J shed 1 base, and the junction held 8 bases outside the gene matches. The CDR3 has 15 amino acids. CDR3 amino acids: CASRTGVNCTDTQYF. The DNA for the CDR3 is TGCGCCAGTCGGACAGGGGTAAACTGCACAGATACGCAGTATTTT.

This clonotype came up a few times. V gene TRBV5-1 combines with J gene TRBJ2-7; 7 nucleotides line up with TRBD2. CDR1 is SGHRS and CDR2 is YFSETQ in the germline V gene. Trimming removed 0 bases from V and 5 bases from J; junction bases left unmatched: 8. This CDR3 spans 15 amino acids. CDR3 residues: CASSLVVGGPNEQYF. The CDR3, as DNA: TGCGCCAGCAGCTTGGTAGTGGGAGGGCCAAACGAGCAGTACTTC.

This clonotype was seen more than once but under ten times. CDR3 residues: CASSTPQGYEQYF. CDR3 in DNA: TGTGCCAGTAGTACCCCACAGGGCTACGAGCAGTACTTC. The gene calls are TRBV19 and TRBJ2-7, with D possibly TRBD1 on 6 matching bases. Trimming shortened V by 4 bases and J by 3 bases, and 10 bases separated the two germline ends. From germline, CDR1 is LNHDA and CDR2 SQIVND (reference sequence). This CDR3 has 13 residues. The whole variable domain, remainder taken from reference TRBV19 and TRBJ2-7, is DGGITQSPKYLFRKEGQNVTLSCEQNLNHDAMYWYRQDPGQGLRLIYYSQIVNDFQKGDIAEGYSVSREKKESFPLTVTSAQKNPTAFYLCASSTPQGYEQYFGPGTRLTVT.

This clonotype was seen many times. The rearrangement joins TRBV29-1 to TRBJ2-1; D perhaps matches TRBD2 (6 bases). This CDR3 contains 13 residues. Trimming stripped 6 bases from V and 3 bases from J, with 12 bases between. In germline, CDR1 is SQVTM, CDR2 ANQGSEA. The CDR3 coding sequence is TGCAGCGTGATAGGGACTCTCTACAATGAGCAGTTCTTC. Translated: CSVIGTLYNEQFF.

This clonotype came up many times. This sequence joins TRBV5-1 and TRBJ1-2; D unclear. CDR3 length: 15 amino acids. Looked up from germline, CDR1 is SGHRS and CDR2 is YFSETQ. V was pared by 3 bases and J by 1 base, with 13 bases between. CDR3 DNA: TGCGCCAGCAGCTCAAGGGTGGGCAGTAACTATGGCTACACCTTC. Protein product: CASSSRVGSNYGYTF.

This clonotype has a count of ten or more. The chain couples TRBV20-1 to TRBJ2-3; the match to TRBD1 covers 8 bases. The V and J ends lost 7 bases and 3 bases, in that order; junction bases with no gene match: 12. Germline V gene lookup returns CDR1 DFQATT and CDR2 SNEGSKA (reference sequence). The CDR3 loop spans 15 amino acids. This CDR3 is CSGAFGTGGTDTQYF. In nucleotides, the CDR3 is TGCAGTGGGGCTTTCGGGACAGGTGGGACAGATACGCAGTATTTT.